This is a list of T cell receptor beta chains from one sample in a study of T cell repertoires in cytomegalovirus infection. TCRdb re-called the reads with MiXCR, one entry per CDR3 protein. The sample lists 650,000 to 900,000 distinct CDR3 sequences; 32% were seen once. These TCRs are of unknown antigen specificity. This specimen was cultured CD8+ T cells from PBMCs, taken from culture after CMV antigen stimulation. The source is a human donor in good health (CMV status not recorded). Some clones in this sample may be carry-over from other donors' samples. The CDR3 runs from the conserved cysteine through the conserved F or W. D genes are given only for firm matches. A row's size may be missing; if present it is once, few, many or a size class.

J: TRBJ2-5; size: few; V: TRBV7-9; D: NA; CDR3: CASSLGALWTQYF; DNA: TGTGCCAGCAGCTTAGGGGCTCTCTGGACCCAGTACTTC
J: TRBJ1-1; size: few; V: TRBV27; D: TRBD1; CDR3: CASSPRTGGATEAFF; DNA: TGTGCCAGCAGCCCCCGGACAGGGGGTGCCACTGAAGCTTTCTTT
J: TRBJ2-5; size: few; V: TRBV28; D: NA; CDR3: CASSTLDSPPEKTQYF; DNA: TGTGCCAGCAGCACGTTGGACTCCCCCCCGGAAAAGACCCAGTACTTC
J: TRBJ2-3; size: few; V: TRBV5-1; D: NA; CDR3: CASSLQRQPDTQYF; DNA: TGCGCCAGCAGCTTGCAGAGACAGCCAGATACGCAGTATTTT
J: TRBJ2-5; size: NA; V: TRBV15; D: NA; CDR3: CATSRDPPSRETQYF; DNA: TGTGCCACCAGCAGAGATCCTCCCTCGCGTGAGACCCAGTACTTC
J: TRBJ2-6; size: once; V: TRBV7-4; D: NA; CDR3: CANSLGTGDGANVLTF; DNA: TGTGCCAACAGCTTAGGAACTGGGGATGGGGCCAACGTCCTGACTTTC
J: TRBJ2-2; size: NA; V: TRBV25-1; D: NA; CDR3: CASSEYQGPGELFF; DNA: TGTGCCAGCAGTGAATATCAGGGGCCCGGGGAGCTGTTTTTT
J: TRBJ1-1; size: many; V: TRBV7-9; D: NA; CDR3: CASSLGYGTEAFF; DNA: TGTGCCAGCAGCTTAGGTTACGGCACTGAAGCTTTCTTT
J: TRBJ2-1; size: NA; V: TRBV2; D: NA; CDR3: CANGQRGSSYNEQFF; DNA: TGTGCCAATGGACAGCGGGGAAGCTCCTACAATGAGCAGTTCTTC
J: TRBJ2-6; size: NA; V: TRBV7-6; D: NA; CDR3: CASSPGTNVLTF; DNA: TGTGCCAGCAGCCCCGGGACCAACGTCCTGACTTTC
J: TRBJ2-1; size: few; V: TRBV7-9; D: NA; CDR3: CASSDRGYSNNEQFF; DNA: TGTGCCAGCAGTGATCGGGGTTATTCGAACAATGAGCAGTTCTTC
J: TRBJ2-3; size: NA; V: TRBV15; D: TRBD2; CDR3: CATSRQRYTGTSGTDTQYF; DNA: TGTGCCACCAGCAGACAACGTTATACCGGGACTAGCGGCACAGATACGCAGTATTTT
J: TRBJ2-3; size: few; V: TRBV2; D: NA; CDR3: CASINKDRDYFSTDTQYF; DNA: TGTGCCAGCATAAATAAGGACAGGGACTACTTCAGCACAGATACGCAGTATTTT
J: TRBJ2-5; size: NA; V: TRBV6-5; D: NA; CDR3: CASSYSKGAEYF; DNA: TGTGCCAGCAGTTACTCGAAGGGAGCTGAGTACTTC
J: TRBJ1-6; size: NA; V: TRBV6-2/TRBV6-3; D: NA; CDR3: CASSRPLGPVNSPLHF; DNA: TGTGCCAGCAGTCGACCCCTCGGACCTGTGAATTCACCCCTCCACTTT
J: TRBJ1-5; size: NA; V: TRBV20-1; D: TRBD1; CDR3: CSASSRDRVNQPQHF; DNA: TGCAGTGCTAGTTCCCGGGACAGGGTCAATCAGCCCCAGCATTTT
J: TRBJ1-4; size: NA; V: TRBV27; D: NA; CDR3: CASSLRTDSRQKLFF; DNA: TGTGCCAGCAGTTTGAGGACGGATTCGAGGCAGAAACTGTTTTTT
J: TRBJ1-4; size: NA; V: TRBV10-3; D: NA; CDR3: CAISTKGPGMNEKLFF; DNA: TGTGCCATCAGTACCAAGGGGCCAGGCATGAATGAAAAACTGTTTTTT
J: TRBJ2-5; size: NA; V: TRBV25-1; D: TRBD2; CDR3: CASSLGPGGDSETQYF; DNA: TGTGCCAGCAGTTTGGGACCGGGGGGTGATTCGGAGACCCAGTACTTC
J: TRBJ1-5; size: NA; V: TRBV5-1; D: TRBD1; CDR3: CASRGGTGGQNQPQHF; DNA: TGCGCCAGCCGAGGCGGGACAGGGGGCCAAAATCAGCCCCAGCATTTT
J: TRBJ1-4; size: few; V: TRBV7-7; D: NA; CDR3: CASSSNRAEKLFF; DNA: TGTGCTAGCAGCTCTAACAGGGCTGAAAAACTGTTTTTT
J: TRBJ2-3; size: few; V: TRBV28; D: TRBD2; CDR3: CASGTSGGPTDTQYF; DNA: TGTGCCAGCGGTACTAGCGGGGGGCCCACAGATACGCAGTATTTT
J: TRBJ2-3; size: NA; V: TRBV2; D: NA; CDR3: CASRGNGADTQYF; DNA: TGTGCCAGCAGGGGAAACGGCGCAGATACGCAGTATTTT
J: TRBJ1-5; size: few; V: TRBV6-1; D: TRBD1; CDR3: CASSELTGVGQPQHF; DNA: TGTGCCAGCAGTGAACTAACAGGGGTTGGCCAGCCCCAGCATTTT
J: TRBJ2-2; size: NA; V: TRBV2; D: TRBD2; CDR3: CAWGGSQNTGELFF; DNA: TGTGCCTGGGGGGGATCTCAGAACACCGGGGAGCTGTTTTTT
J: TRBJ2-5; size: once; V: TRBV12-3/TRBV12-4; D: TRBD2; CDR3: CASSFWGGKDQETQYF; DNA: TGTGCCAGCAGTTTTTGGGGGGGAAAAGACCAAGAGACCCAGTACTTC
J: TRBJ2-1; size: NA; V: TRBV12-3/TRBV12-4; D: NA; CDR3: CASSLAPKEQFF; DNA: TGTGCCAGCAGTTTAGCCCCTAAAGAGCAGTTCTTC
J: TRBJ2-3; size: NA; V: TRBV28; D: TRBD2; CDR3: CASSLSSGGPRRADTQYF; DNA: TGTGCCAGCAGTTTAAGTAGCGGGGGCCCAAGGCGTGCAGATACGCAGTATTTT
J: TRBJ1-2; size: NA; V: TRBV5-5; D: NA; CDR3: CASSFGHQGVYGYTF; DNA: TGTGCCAGCAGCTTCGGTCACCAAGGGGTCTATGGCTACACCTTC
J: TRBJ2-7; size: once; V: TRBV4-1; D: TRBD1; CDR3: CASSQDGTAKYF; DNA: TGCGCCAGCAGCCAAGATGGGACAGCTAAGTACTTC